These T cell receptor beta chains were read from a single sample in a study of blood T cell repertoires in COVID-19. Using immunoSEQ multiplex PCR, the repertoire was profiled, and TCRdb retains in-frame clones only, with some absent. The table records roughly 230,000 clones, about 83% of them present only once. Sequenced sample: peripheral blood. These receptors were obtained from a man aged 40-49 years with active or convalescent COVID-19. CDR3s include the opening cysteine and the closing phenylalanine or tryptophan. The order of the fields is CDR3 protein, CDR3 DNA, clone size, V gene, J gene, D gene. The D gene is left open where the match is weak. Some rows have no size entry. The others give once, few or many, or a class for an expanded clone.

CDR3 protein: CASSLQPYSPLHF; CDR3 DNA: TGTGCCAGCTCCCTACAGCCTTATTCACCCCTCCACTTT; clone size: NA; V gene: TRBV2; J gene: TRBJ1-6; D gene: NA
CDR3 protein: CASSPGLMNTEAFF; CDR3 DNA: TGTGCCAGTAGCCCAGGCCTTATGAACACTGAAGCTTTCTTT; clone size: NA; V gene: TRBV19; J gene: TRBJ1-1; D gene: NA
CDR3 protein: CASSPPSGNEQFF; CDR3 DNA: TGCGCCAGCAGCCCCCCTAGCGGGAATGAGCAGTTCTTC; clone size: few; V gene: TRBV5-1; J gene: TRBJ2-1; D gene: TRBD2
CDR3 protein: CASRPDRYNEQFF; CDR3 DNA: TGTGCCAGCAGACCGGACAGGTACAATGAGCAGTTCTTC; clone size: NA; V gene: TRBV6-5; J gene: TRBJ2-1; D gene: TRBD1
CDR3 protein: CATGGLFKGVDQPQHF; CDR3 DNA: TGTGCCACCGGAGGTTTATTTAAGGGGGTGGATCAGCCCCAGCATTTT; clone size: few; V gene: TRBV19; J gene: TRBJ1-5; D gene: NA
CDR3 protein: CASSPLISRDRGLSGANVLTF; CDR3 DNA: TGTGCCAGCAGCCCCCTGATCTCTCGGGACAGGGGGTTATCTGGGGCCAACGTCCTGACTTTC; clone size: NA; V gene: TRBV3-1/TRBV3-2; J gene: TRBJ2-6; D gene: TRBD1
CDR3 protein: CAWSVAAYEQYF; CDR3 DNA: TGTGCCTGGAGTGTGGCCGCCTACGAGCAGTACTTC; clone size: NA; V gene: TRBV30; J gene: TRBJ2-7; D gene: NA
CDR3 protein: CASSLGQGAYEQYF; CDR3 DNA: TGTGCCAGCAGCCTCGGACAGGGAGCCTACGAGCAGTACTTC; clone size: NA; V gene: TRBV27; J gene: TRBJ2-7; D gene: TRBD1
CDR3 protein: CASSSNPGQTNYGYTF; CDR3 DNA: TGTGCCAGCAGTTCCAACCCGGGACAGACTAACTATGGCTACACCTTC; clone size: NA; V gene: TRBV7-9; J gene: TRBJ1-2; D gene: TRBD1
CDR3 protein: CASSLIALGSSYEQYF; CDR3 DNA: TGTGCCAGCAGCTTAATAGCCCTGGGGAGCTCCTACGAGCAGTACTTC; clone size: once; V gene: TRBV7-2; J gene: TRBJ2-7; D gene: NA
CDR3 protein: CAWSTLGGANEQYF; CDR3 DNA: TGTGCCTGGAGCACCCTGGGGGGGGCAAACGAGCAGTACTTC; clone size: NA; V gene: TRBV30; J gene: TRBJ2-7; D gene: NA
CDR3 protein: CASSLSWEGSPLHF; CDR3 DNA: TGTGCCAGCAGTTTATCGTGGGAGGGTTCACCCCTCCACTTT; clone size: NA; V gene: TRBV27; J gene: TRBJ1-6; D gene: NA
CDR3 protein: CASSRGQGMNQPQHF; CDR3 DNA: TGTGCCAGCTCACGGGGACAGGGGATGAATCAGCCCCAGCATTTT; clone size: NA; V gene: TRBV18; J gene: TRBJ1-5; D gene: TRBD1
CDR3 protein: CASSLGASPKQGGHGYTF; CDR3 DNA: TGTGCCAGCAGCTTAGGAGCCTCCCCCAAACAGGGGGGGCATGGCTACACCTTC; clone size: NA; V gene: TRBV11-3; J gene: TRBJ1-2; D gene: TRBD1
CDR3 protein: CSVSKGGEKLFF; CDR3 DNA: TGCAGCGTTTCAAAAGGGGGTGAAAAACTGTTTTTT; clone size: once; V gene: TRBV29-1; J gene: TRBJ1-4; D gene: NA
CDR3 protein: CASSDDRGVNQPQHF; CDR3 DNA: TGTGCCAGCAGTGACGACAGGGGAGTCAATCAGCCCCAGCATTTT; clone size: NA; V gene: TRBV28; J gene: TRBJ1-5; D gene: TRBD1
CDR3 protein: CASSQGGHEQYF; CDR3 DNA: TGCGCCAGCAGCCAAGGGGGGCACGAGCAGTACTTC; clone size: NA; V gene: TRBV4-1; J gene: TRBJ2-7; D gene: NA
CDR3 protein: CASGQGNTGELFF; CDR3 DNA: TGTGCCAGCGGACAGGGGAACACCGGGGAGCTGTTTTTT; clone size: NA; V gene: TRBV12-3/TRBV12-4; J gene: TRBJ2-2; D gene: TRBD1
CDR3 protein: CAWSAGQVNYGYTF; CDR3 DNA: TGTGCCTGGAGTGCAGGACAGGTGAACTATGGCTACACCTTC; clone size: NA; V gene: TRBV30; J gene: TRBJ1-2; D gene: TRBD1
CDR3 protein: CASSFLQGNTEAFF; CDR3 DNA: TGTGCCAGCAGTTTCCTACAGGGGAACACTGAAGCTTTCTTT; clone size: NA; V gene: TRBV6-2/TRBV6-3; J gene: TRBJ1-1; D gene: NA
CDR3 protein: CASSSNGYTF; CDR3 DNA: TGTGCCAGCAGTTCTAATGGCTACACCTTC; clone size: NA; V gene: TRBV27; J gene: TRBJ1-2; D gene: NA
CDR3 protein: CASSVFTGNNSPLHF; CDR3 DNA: TGCGCCAGCAGCGTGTTTACAGGGAATAATTCACCCCTCCACTTT; clone size: NA; V gene: TRBV4-1; J gene: TRBJ1-6; D gene: NA
CDR3 protein: CASLFDRGLPGELFF; CDR3 DNA: TGTGCCAGCCTTTTCGACAGGGGGCTCCCCGGGGAGCTGTTTTTT; clone size: NA; V gene: TRBV2; J gene: TRBJ2-2; D gene: TRBD1
CDR3 protein: CASSTDRYNEQFF; CDR3 DNA: TGTGCCAGCAGCACGGACAGGTACAATGAGCAGTTCTTC; clone size: NA; V gene: TRBV5-4; J gene: TRBJ2-1; D gene: TRBD1
CDR3 protein: CASSQTGTETQYF; CDR3 DNA: TGTGCCAGCAGCCAGACAGGGACTGAGACCCAGTACTTC; clone size: NA; V gene: TRBV3-1/TRBV3-2; J gene: TRBJ2-5; D gene: NA
CDR3 protein: CASSQSAGAYEQYF; CDR3 DNA: TGTGCCAGCAGCCAATCTGCAGGGGCCTACGAGCAGTACTTC; clone size: NA; V gene: TRBV3-1/TRBV3-2; J gene: TRBJ2-7; D gene: NA
CDR3 protein: CASSTGTSADAGELFF; CDR3 DNA: TGTGCCAGCTCGACCGGGACTAGCGCCGACGCCGGGGAGCTGTTTTTT; clone size: NA; V gene: TRBV18; J gene: TRBJ2-2; D gene: TRBD2
CDR3 protein: CASGPGGDYGYTF; CDR3 DNA: TGCGCCAGCGGACCGGGGGGTGACTATGGCTACACCTTC; clone size: NA; V gene: TRBV5-1; J gene: TRBJ1-2; D gene: NA
CDR3 protein: CASSLGQGGYNEQFF; CDR3 DNA: TGTGCTAGCAGCTTGGGGCAGGGAGGGTACAATGAGCAGTTCTTC; clone size: few; V gene: TRBV7-7; J gene: TRBJ2-1; D gene: TRBD2
CDR3 protein: CSANRLTEAFF; CDR3 DNA: TGCAGTGCTAACAGGCTCACTGAAGCTTTCTTT; clone size: once; V gene: TRBV20-1; J gene: TRBJ1-1; D gene: NA
CDR3 protein: CASRLAMGQGRGTKNIQYF; CDR3 DNA: TGTGCAAGTCGCTTAGCGATGGGACAGGGAAGGGGGACCAAAAACATTCAGTACTTC; clone size: NA; V gene: TRBV12-2; J gene: TRBJ2-4; D gene: NA
CDR3 protein: CASRARSNEQFF; CDR3 DNA: TGTGCCAGCAGAGCGAGGTCCAATGAGCAGTTCTTC; clone size: NA; V gene: TRBV6-5; J gene: TRBJ2-1; D gene: NA
CDR3 protein: CASSFRQGTTEAFF; CDR3 DNA: TGTGCCAGCAGCTTCCGACAGGGGACCACTGAAGCTTTCTTT; clone size: NA; V gene: TRBV11-3; J gene: TRBJ1-1; D gene: TRBD1
CDR3 protein: CASSPGGRTSELWELFF; CDR3 DNA: TGTGCCAGCAGCCCGGGCGGCCGGACTAGCGAGCTCTGGGAGCTGTTTTTT; clone size: NA; V gene: TRBV7-6; J gene: TRBJ2-2; D gene: TRBD2
CDR3 protein: CAWSVVSSYEQYF; CDR3 DNA: TGTGCCTGGAGTGTGGTCAGTTCCTACGAGCAGTACTTC; clone size: NA; V gene: TRBV30; J gene: TRBJ2-7; D gene: NA
CDR3 protein: CAWSAQGNYGYTF; CDR3 DNA: TGTGCCTGGAGCGCACAGGGGAACTATGGCTACACCTTC; clone size: NA; V gene: TRBV30; J gene: TRBJ1-2; D gene: TRBD1
CDR3 protein: CATWGQVYGYTF; CDR3 DNA: TGTGCCACCTGGGGCCAGGTCTATGGCTACACCTTC; clone size: NA; V gene: TRBV15; J gene: TRBJ1-2; D gene: NA
CDR3 protein: CASSLDRRNTEAFF; CDR3 DNA: TGTGCCAGCAGCCTTGACAGGAGGAACACTGAAGCTTTCTTT; clone size: NA; V gene: TRBV9; J gene: TRBJ1-1; D gene: NA